Each of the 26 T cell receptor beta chains below was sequenced from the same sample in a study of blood T cell repertoires in COVID-19. Clones were sequenced by immunoSEQ multiplex PCR, and TCRdb holds only the in-frame ones, with some missing. The table records under 95,000 clones, approximately 86% of them present only once. Sequencing was done on a sample of peripheral blood. The source of these receptors is an elderly woman with acute or convalescent COVID-19.

This sequence joins TRBV6-6 and TRBJ2-7; a possible D gene is TRBD1 (5 bases). The germline gives CDR1 MNHNY, CDR2 SVGAGI (reference sequence). The V and J ends lost 6 bases and 5 bases respectively, with 17 bases between them. CDR3 length equals 14 residues. The CDR3 DNA follows: TGTGCCAGCAGCCCCACGGCAGGGATGAACGAGCAGTACTTC. Protein sequence: CASSPTAGMNEQYF.

The table lists this clone with a count of one. The rearrangement uses TRBV12-5 and TRBJ2-5; 7 nucleotides match TRBD2. V trimming: 4 bases; J trimming: 1 base; junction bases outside the gene matches: 9. Germline CDR1 and CDR2: LGHNT and FRNRAP. The CDR3 sequence is 16 residues long. CDR3: CASGSPSGATQETQYF. In DNA form, the CDR3 reads TGTGCTAGTGGTTCACCGAGCGGGGCAACCCAAGAGACCCAGTACTTC.

The chain couples TRBV6-5 to TRBJ2-2, with 9 bases identical to TRBD2. CDR1 is MNHEY and CDR2 is SVGAGI in the germline V gene. Trimming at V came to 4 bases and at J to 4 bases, leaving 7 bases not matched to a gene. This CDR3 contains 16 residues. CDR3 amino acids: CASSSGTSPRTGELFF. CDR3 DNA: TGTGCCAGCAGTTCTGGGACTAGCCCTCGCACCGGGGAGCTGTTTTTT.

The rearrangement joins TRBV3-1 (or the pseudogene TRBV3-2) to TRBJ2-3; 11 nucleotides align to TRBD2. Per the germline V gene, CDR1 is LGHDT and CDR2 is YNNKEL (reference sequence). J was trimmed by 4 bases and V by 4 bases; bases with no gene match: 7. This CDR3 spans 16 amino acids. CDR3 in DNA: TGTGCCAGCAGCCGGACTACTAGCGGGGGTGCAGATACGCAGTATTTT. Protein: CASSRTTSGGADTQYF.

The chain has TRBV7-3 and TRBJ1-1; 7 bases match TRBD1. The CDR3 is 14 amino acids. Losses at the gene ends were 2 bases for V and 2 bases for J; bases not matched to a gene: 2. Per germline, CDR1 SGHTA and CDR2 FQGTGA. The CDR3: CASSLGTVNTEAFF. CDR3 in DNA: TGTGCCAGCAGCTTAGGGACAGTTAACACTGAAGCTTTCTTT.

The chain uses TRBV4-2 and TRBJ2-1, with 8 bases identical to TRBD2. Trimming removed 0 bases from V and 8 bases from J; junction bases left unmatched: 9. This CDR3 contains 16 residues. CDR1 and CDR2 (germline): LGHNA, YNFKEQ. The CDR3 sequence: CASSQDPLAARDEQFF. The CDR3 DNA reads as TGTGCCAGCAGCCAAGATCCACTAGCGGCCAGGGATGAGCAGTTCTTC.

V is TRBV5-6 and J is TRBJ2-2, with D perhaps TRBD2 (5 bases). With 0 bases removed from V and 5 bases from J, the gap between germline ends came to 11 bases. The germline V gene encodes CDR1 SGHDT and CDR2 YYEEEE. CDR3 size: 15 residues. CDR3 residues: CASSLGPGGTGELFF. CDR3 DNA: TGTGCCAGCAGCTTGGGCCCGGGCGGGACCGGGGAGCTGTTTTTT. Drawing the rest from reference TRBV5-6 and TRBJ2-2, the complete variable domain is DAGVTQSPTHLIKTRGQQVTLRCSPKSGHDTVSWYQQALGQGPQFIFQYYEEEERQRGNFPDRFSGHQFPNYSSELNVNALLLGDSALYLCASSLGPGGTGELFFGEGSRLTVL.

The CDR3 loop reads CASSLIQGTEAFF. In DNA form, the CDR3 reads TGTGCCAGCAGCCTAATACAGGGAACTGAAGCTTTCTTT. The chain is built from TRBV12-3 or TRBV12-4 and TRBJ1-1; the D gene is possibly TRBD1 (6 bases). The germline V and J ends were trimmed by 6 bases and 5 bases, with 13 bases remaining between them. The CDR3 loop spans 13 amino acids.

The chain links TRBV5-4 to TRBJ2-3; TRBD2 matches at 9 bases. This CDR3 is 16 amino acids long. Germline V gene lookup returns CDR1 SGHNT and CDR2 YYREEE (reference sequence). With 2 bases clipped from V and 4 bases from J, the junction kept 8 bases outside the gene matches. The CDR3 bases are TGTGCCAGCAGCTTTGCGGGGGGGCGTGTGGCAGATACGCAGTATTTT. This codes for CASSFAGGRVADTQYF.

The chain carries TRBV13 and TRBJ2-3, with 9 bases aligning to TRBD2. CDR3 length: 16 residues. Germline CDR1 PRHDT, CDR2 FYEKMQ (reference sequence). The V segment lost 1 base and the J segment 2 bases; nucleotides outside the gene matches: 4. The DNA of the CDR3 is TGTGCCAGCAGCTTAGCTAGCGGGGTCCACACAGATACGCAGTATTTT. Residues: CASSLASGVHTDTQYF.

This clone was detected a few times. V is TRBV24-1 and J is TRBJ2-3, with 7 bases lining up with TRBD1. The CDR3 spans 15 residues. The germline CDR1 and CDR2 sequences are KGHDR and SFDVKD. Unmatched junction bases numbered 7, after V lost 3 bases and J lost 5 bases. This CDR3 is CATSDTDRAGDTQYF. CDR3 in DNA: TGTGCCACCAGTGATACTGACAGGGCGGGAGATACGCAGTATTTT.

The chain recombines TRBV6-1 with TRBJ2-4; the D is unclear. This CDR3 has 17 amino acids. Germline CDR1 reads MNHNS; CDR2 reads SASEGT. V lost 6 bases to trimming and J lost 16 bases, with 34 bases between them. The CDR3 here is CASSENPAPRGSERIYF. The CDR3 bases are TGTGCCAGCAGCGAAAATCCAGCCCCGAGAGGATCCGAACGCATCTACTTC.

This chain connects TRBV5-4 to TRBJ2-2; D is perhaps TRBD2 (5 bases). Germline V gene sequence: CDR1 SGHNT, CDR2 YYREEE (reference sequence). This CDR3 has 15 residues. V lost 3 bases, J lost 4 bases, and 13 bases lay in between. The CDR3 region has the DNA TGTGCCAGCAGCTCGCGAGGGTTTGCCACCGGGGAGCTGTTTTTT. Translating it yields CASSSRGFATGELFF.

J is TRBJ2-3 and V is TRBV18, with 14 bases aligning to TRBD2. The germline V gene has CDR1 KGHSH and CDR2 LQKENI. The length of the CDR3 is 16 residues. The ends lost 4 bases at V and 10 bases at J; junction bases unmatched: 10. CDR3 coding DNA: TGTGCCAGCTCACTCCGACTAGCGGGGGGGCAGTTGGCGCAGTATTTT. Translating gives CASSLRLAGGQLAQYF.

This chain uses TRBV5-1 with TRBJ1-1, with TRBD1 identical over 9 bases. The germline V gene has CDR1 SGHRS and CDR2 YFSETQ. Trimming took 0 bases from V and 1 from J; bases not matched to a gene: 4. This CDR3 has 16 amino acids. The CDR3 loop is CASSLGADRGNTEAFF. CDR3 bases: TGCGCCAGCAGCTTGGGGGCGGACAGGGGGAACACTGAAGCTTTCTTT. The whole variable domain, filled in from reference TRBV5-1 and TRBJ1-1, reads KAGVTQTPRYLIKTRGQQVTLSCSPISGHRSVSWYQQTPGQGLQFLFEYFSETQRNKGNFPGRFSGRQFSNSRSEMNVSTLELGDSALYLCASSLGADRGNTEAFFGQGTRLTVV.

The V and J genes are TRBV19 and TRBJ1-1; D is ambiguous. The V and J ends lost 4 bases and 0 bases respectively, with 12 bases between them. The CDR3 is 15 amino acids. Germline V gene lookup returns CDR1 LNHDA and CDR2 SQIVND (reference sequence). CDR3 residues: CASSRLGTMNTEAFF. In DNA form, the CDR3 reads TGTGCCAGTAGTAGGCTAGGCACCATGAACACTGAAGCTTTCTTT.

This clone was observed a handful of times. CDR3 sequence: CASSPQGLGDYTF. The CDR3 DNA is TGTGCCAGCTCACCCCAGGGACTGGGGGACTACACCTTC. This rearrangement joins TRBV18 to TRBJ1-2, with D tentatively TRBD1 (5 bases). Germline V CDR1 and CDR2: KGHSH, LQKENI. This CDR3 comprises 13 residues. Trimming pared 3 bases from V and 10 bases from J, leaving 15 bases between.

In this sample, this clone turned up a few times. V and J are TRBV5-1 and TRBJ1-6; 9 bases map to TRBD1. After removal of 0 bases from V and 10 bases from J, the junction contained 5 bases not matched to a gene. The CDR3 extends over 15 amino acids. In germline, CDR1 is SGHRS, CDR2 YFSETQ. The CDR3 region is CASSLAGQGGSPLHF. The CDR3, as DNA: TGCGCCAGCAGCTTGGCGGGACAGGGTGGCTCACCCCTCCACTTT.

The chain combines TRBV5-1 with TRBJ1-1; D might be TRBD1 (5 bases). Trimming cost V 6 bases and J 5 bases, with 17 bases left between them. Germline loops: CDR1 SGHRS, CDR2 YFSETQ. The CDR3 totals 14 residues. The CDR3 DNA reads TGCGCCAGCACTCCGGGGGAGACGGGTACTGAAGCTTTCTTT. It translates to CASTPGETGTEAFF. Supplemented by reference TRBV5-1 and TRBJ1-1, the full variable domain reads KAGVTQTPRYLIKTRGQQVTLSCSPISGHRSVSWYQQTPGQGLQFLFEYFSETQRNKGNFPGRFSGRQFSNSRSEMNVSTLELGDSALYLCASTPGETGTEAFFGQGTRLTVV.

The chain joins TRBV6-5 to TRBJ1-1; maybe TRBD1 (6 bases). Trimming took 4 bases from V and 4 from J, leaving 10 bases between them. Germline values: CDR1 MNHEY, CDR2 SVGAGI. This CDR3 region has 13 residues. The CDR3 region has the DNA TGTGCCAGCAGTTCTCCAGGGGCCACTGAAGCTTTCTTT. It is translated as CASSSPGATEAFF.

The chain employs TRBV5-1 and TRBJ1-5, with D perhaps matching TRBD1 (5 bases). From germline, CDR1 is SGHRS and CDR2 YFSETQ. Trimming shortened V by 4 bases and J by 0 bases, and 8 bases separated the two germline ends. This CDR3 contains 14 residues. In DNA, the CDR3 is TGCGCCAGCAGCCCGACAGCTAGCAATCAGCCCCAGCATTTT. Translation gives CASSPTASNQPQHF.

In its sample, this clone was seen a few times. V usage is TRBV5-6 and J usage is TRBJ2-1; 8 bases map to TRBD2. This CDR3 spans 13 amino acids. CDR1 is SGHDT and CDR2 is YYEEEE in the germline V gene. V dropped 2 bases and J dropped 9; count of bases not matched to a gene: 4. CDR3 bases: TGTGCCAGCAGCTTCAGACTAGCGCGTGAGCAGTTCTTC. Its translation: CASSFRLAREQFF.

V is TRBV11-3 and J is TRBJ2-1, with 8 bases matching TRBD2. The CDR3 is made up of 16 amino acids. Germline V CDR1 and CDR2: SGHNT, YENEEA. The junction had 13 bases not matched to a gene; V was cut back by 3 bases and J by 9 bases. CDR3 residues: CASSFGGGTLLSEQFF. The CDR3 DNA reads TGTGCCAGCAGCTTTGGCGGGGGGACCCTATTAAGTGAGCAGTTCTTC. Full variable domain (remainder filled in from reference TRBV11-3 and TRBJ2-1): EAGVVQSPRYKIIEKKQPVAFWCNPISGHNTLYWYLQNLGQGPELLIRYENEEAVDDSQLPKDRFSAERLKGVDSTLKIQPAELGDSAVYLCASSFGGGTLLSEQFFGPGTRLTVL.

The chain carries TRBV19 and TRBJ1-6; 9 positions agree with TRBD1. This CDR3 is built from 16 residues. With V trimmed by 9 bases and J by 11 bases, 17 bases remained unmatched. Germline assignment: CDR1 LNHDA and CDR2 SQIVND (reference sequence). CDR3: CASSPPGQGPYPPLHF. The CDR3 bases are TGTGCCAGCTCCCCTCCAGGACAGGGGCCCTACCCACCCCTCCACTTT.

The chain is built from TRBV2 and TRBJ1-2; 9 bases fit TRBD1. Germline loops: CDR1 SNHLY, CDR2 FYNNEI. The CDR3 totals 15 residues. V lost 1 base to trimming and J lost 4 bases; unmatched junction nucleotides: 4. The CDR3 spells CASSEGQGGIYGYTF. DNA for the CDR3: TGTGCCAGCAGTGAAGGACAGGGGGGCATCTATGGCTACACCTTC.

V usage is TRBV7-2 and J usage is TRBJ1-3; no definite D call. V gave up 5 bases and J gave up 1 base, with 9 bases separating them. This CDR3 has 14 amino acids. The germline V gene encodes CDR1 SGHTA and CDR2 FQGNSA. CDR3 sequence reads: CASSPNGSGNTIYF. As DNA, the CDR3 is TGTGCCAGCAGCCCCAACGGTTCTGGAAACACCATATATTTT.